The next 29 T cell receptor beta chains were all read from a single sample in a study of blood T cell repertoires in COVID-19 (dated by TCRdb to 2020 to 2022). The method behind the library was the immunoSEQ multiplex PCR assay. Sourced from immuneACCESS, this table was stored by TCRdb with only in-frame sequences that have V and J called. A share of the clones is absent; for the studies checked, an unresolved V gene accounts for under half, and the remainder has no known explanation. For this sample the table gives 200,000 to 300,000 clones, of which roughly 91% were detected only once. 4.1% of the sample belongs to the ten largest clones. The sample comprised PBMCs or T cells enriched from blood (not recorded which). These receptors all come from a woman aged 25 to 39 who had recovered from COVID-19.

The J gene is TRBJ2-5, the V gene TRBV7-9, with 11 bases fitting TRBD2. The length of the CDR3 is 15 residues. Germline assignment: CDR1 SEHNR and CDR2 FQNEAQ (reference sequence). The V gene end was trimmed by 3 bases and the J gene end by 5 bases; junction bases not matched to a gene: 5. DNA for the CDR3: TGTGCCAGCAGCTTGACTAGCGGGGTCATGGAGACCCAGTACTTC. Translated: CASSLTSGVMETQYF.

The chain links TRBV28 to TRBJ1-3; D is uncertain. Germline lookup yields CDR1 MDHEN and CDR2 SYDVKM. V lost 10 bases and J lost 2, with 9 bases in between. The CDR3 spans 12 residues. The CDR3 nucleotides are TGTGCCACAAAAAACACTGGAAACACCATATATTTT. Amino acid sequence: CATKNTGNTIYF.

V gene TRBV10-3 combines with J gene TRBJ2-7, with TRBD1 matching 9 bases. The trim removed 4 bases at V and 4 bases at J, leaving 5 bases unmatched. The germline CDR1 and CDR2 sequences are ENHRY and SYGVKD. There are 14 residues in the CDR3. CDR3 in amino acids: CAISGTGQGYEQYF. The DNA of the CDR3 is TGTGCCATCAGTGGAACGGGACAGGGTTACGAGCAGTACTTC.

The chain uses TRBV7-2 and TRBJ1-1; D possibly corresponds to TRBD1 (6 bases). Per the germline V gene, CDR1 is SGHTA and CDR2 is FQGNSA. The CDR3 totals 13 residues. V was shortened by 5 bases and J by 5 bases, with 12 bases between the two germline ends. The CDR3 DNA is TGTGCCAGCAGCGCAGGGGTTCAGACTGAAGCTTTCTTT. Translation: CASSAGVQTEAFF.

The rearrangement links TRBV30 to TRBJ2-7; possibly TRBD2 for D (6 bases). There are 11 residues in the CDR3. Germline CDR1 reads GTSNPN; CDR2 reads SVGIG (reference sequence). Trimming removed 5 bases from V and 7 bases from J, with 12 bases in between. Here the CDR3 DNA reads TGTGCCTGGGCGGGGTTGGATGAGCAGTACTTC. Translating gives CAWAGLDEQYF.

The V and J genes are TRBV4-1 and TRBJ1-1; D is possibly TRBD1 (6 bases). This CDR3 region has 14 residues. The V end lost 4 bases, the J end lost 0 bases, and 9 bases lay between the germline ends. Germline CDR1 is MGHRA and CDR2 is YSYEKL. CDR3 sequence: CASSRGQLNTEAFF. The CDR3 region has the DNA TGCGCCAGCAGCCGCGGACAGTTGAACACTGAAGCTTTCTTT.

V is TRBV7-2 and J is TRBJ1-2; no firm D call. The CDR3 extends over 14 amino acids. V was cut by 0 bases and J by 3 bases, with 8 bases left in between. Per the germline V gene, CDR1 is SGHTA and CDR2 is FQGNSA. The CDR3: CASSLASSDYGYTF. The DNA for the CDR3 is TGTGCCAGCAGCTTAGCTTCCTCGGACTATGGCTACACCTTC.

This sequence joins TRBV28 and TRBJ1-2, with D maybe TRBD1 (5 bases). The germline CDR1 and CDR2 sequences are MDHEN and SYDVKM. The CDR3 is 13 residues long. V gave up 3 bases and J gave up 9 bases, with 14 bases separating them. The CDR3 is CASSFGQGRRYTF. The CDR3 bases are TGTGCCAGCAGTTTTGGGCAGGGTCGGCGCTACACCTTC.

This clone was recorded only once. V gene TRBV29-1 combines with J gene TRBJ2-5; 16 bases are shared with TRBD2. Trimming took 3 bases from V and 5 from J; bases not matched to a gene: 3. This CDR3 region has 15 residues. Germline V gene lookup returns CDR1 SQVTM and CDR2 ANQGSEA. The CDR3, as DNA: TGCAGCGTTGATGGGACTAGCGGGAGGGGGGAGACCCAGTACTTC. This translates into CSVDGTSGRGETQYF.

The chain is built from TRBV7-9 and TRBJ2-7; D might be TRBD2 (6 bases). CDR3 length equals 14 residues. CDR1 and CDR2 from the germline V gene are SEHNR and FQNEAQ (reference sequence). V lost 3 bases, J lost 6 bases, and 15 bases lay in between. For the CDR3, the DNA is TGTGCCAGCAGCTTTGGGGGGATAGCTACCGAGCAGTACTTC. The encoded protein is CASSFGGIATEQYF.

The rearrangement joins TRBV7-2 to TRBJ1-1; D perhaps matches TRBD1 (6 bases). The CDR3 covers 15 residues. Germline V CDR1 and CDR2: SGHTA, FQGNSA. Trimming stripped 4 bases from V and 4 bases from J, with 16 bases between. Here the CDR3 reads CASSSQQGRSTEAFF. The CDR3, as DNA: TGTGCCAGCAGCTCCCAACAGGGCCGGAGCACTGAAGCTTTCTTT. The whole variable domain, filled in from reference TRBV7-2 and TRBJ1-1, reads GAGVSQSPSNKVTEKGKDVELRCDPISGHTALYWYRQSLGQGLEFLIYFQGNSAPDKSGLPSDRFSAERTGGSVSTLTIQRTQQEDSAVYLCASSSQQGRSTEAFFGQGTRLTVV.

In DNA form, the CDR3 reads TGTGCCTGGAGTCATTCAGTATCCTATGGCTACACCTTC. Translation: CAWSHSVSYGYTF. The chain carries TRBV30 and TRBJ1-2; D is unresolved. Germline values: CDR1 GTSNPN, CDR2 SVGIG (reference sequence). V was shortened by 2 bases and J by 4 bases, with 11 bases between the two germline ends. The CDR3 spans 13 residues.

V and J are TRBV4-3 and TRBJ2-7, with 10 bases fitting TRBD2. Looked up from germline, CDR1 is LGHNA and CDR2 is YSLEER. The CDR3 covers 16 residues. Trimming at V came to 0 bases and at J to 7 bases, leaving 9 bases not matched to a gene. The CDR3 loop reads CASSQESLAGVKEQYF. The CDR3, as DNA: TGCGCCAGCAGCCAAGAAAGCCTAGCGGGAGTAAAGGAGCAGTACTTC.

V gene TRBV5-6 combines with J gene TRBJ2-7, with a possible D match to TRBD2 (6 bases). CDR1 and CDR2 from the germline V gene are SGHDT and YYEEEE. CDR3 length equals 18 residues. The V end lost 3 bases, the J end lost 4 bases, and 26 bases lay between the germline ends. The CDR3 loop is CASSSRVVGGLTIYEQYF. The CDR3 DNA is TGTGCCAGCAGCTCCAGGGTCGTGGGAGGCCTCACTATTTACGAGCAGTACTTC. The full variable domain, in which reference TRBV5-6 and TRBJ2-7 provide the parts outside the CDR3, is DAGVTQSPTHLIKTRGQQVTLRCSPKSGHDTVSWYQQALGQGPQFIFQYYEEEERQRGNFPDRFSGHQFPNYSSELNVNALLLGDSALYLCASSSRVVGGLTIYEQYFGPGTRLTVT.

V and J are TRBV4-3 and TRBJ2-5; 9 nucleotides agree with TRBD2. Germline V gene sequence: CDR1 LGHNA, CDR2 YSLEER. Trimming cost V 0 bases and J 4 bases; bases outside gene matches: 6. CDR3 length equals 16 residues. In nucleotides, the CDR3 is TGCGCCAGCAGCCAAGATATAGCGGGAGATACAGAGACCCAGTACTTC. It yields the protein CASSQDIAGDTETQYF.

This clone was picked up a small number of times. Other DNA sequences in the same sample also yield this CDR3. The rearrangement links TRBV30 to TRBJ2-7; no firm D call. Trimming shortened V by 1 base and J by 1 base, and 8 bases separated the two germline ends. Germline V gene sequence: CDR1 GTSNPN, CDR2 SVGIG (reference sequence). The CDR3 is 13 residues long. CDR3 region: CAWSGGVSYEQYF. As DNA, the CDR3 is TGTGCCTGGAGTGGAGGCGTTTCCTACGAGCAGTACTTC.

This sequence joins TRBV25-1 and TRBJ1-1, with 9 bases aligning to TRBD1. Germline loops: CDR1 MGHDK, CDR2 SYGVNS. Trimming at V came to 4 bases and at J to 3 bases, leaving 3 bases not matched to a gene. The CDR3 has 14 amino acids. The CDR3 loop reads CASSANRGHTEAFF. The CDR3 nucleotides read TGTGCCAGCAGTGCGAACAGGGGGCACACTGAAGCTTTCTTT.

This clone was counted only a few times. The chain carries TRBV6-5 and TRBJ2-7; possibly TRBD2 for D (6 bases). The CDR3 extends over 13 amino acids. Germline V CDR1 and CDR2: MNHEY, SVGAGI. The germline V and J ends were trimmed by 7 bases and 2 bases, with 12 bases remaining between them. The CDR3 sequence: CASTRDDTYEQYF. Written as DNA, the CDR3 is TGTGCCAGCACGCGGGATGATACCTACGAGCAGTACTTC.

The CDR3 reads CASRPTGVGTEAFF. The CDR3, as DNA: TGTGCCAGCAGGCCTACAGGGGTTGGCACTGAAGCTTTCTTT. V usage is TRBV5-6 and J usage is TRBJ1-1; 7 positions match TRBD1. With V trimmed by 5 bases and J by 4 bases, 8 bases remained unmatched. The CDR3 has 14 residues. Per germline, CDR1 SGHDT and CDR2 YYEEEE.

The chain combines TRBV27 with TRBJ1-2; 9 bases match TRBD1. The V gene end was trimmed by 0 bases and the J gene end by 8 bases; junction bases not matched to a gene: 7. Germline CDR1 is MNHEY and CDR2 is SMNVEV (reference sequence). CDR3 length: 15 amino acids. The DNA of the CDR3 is TGTGCCAGCAGTTTATCCGGACAGGGGATGGAAGGCTACACCTTC. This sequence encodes CASSLSGQGMEGYTF.

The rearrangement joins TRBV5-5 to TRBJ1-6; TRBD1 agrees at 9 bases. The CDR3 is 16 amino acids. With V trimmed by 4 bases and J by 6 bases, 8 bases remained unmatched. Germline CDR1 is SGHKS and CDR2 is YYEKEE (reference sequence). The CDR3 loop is CASSLQGALGNSPLHF. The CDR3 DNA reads TGTGCCAGCAGCCTACAGGGGGCGTTGGGTAATTCACCCCTCCACTTT.

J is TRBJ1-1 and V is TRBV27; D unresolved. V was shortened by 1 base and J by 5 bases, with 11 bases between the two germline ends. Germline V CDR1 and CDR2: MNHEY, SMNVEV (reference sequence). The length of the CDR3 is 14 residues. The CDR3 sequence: CASSLFGFRTEAFF. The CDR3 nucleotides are TGTGCCAGCAGTTTATTTGGCTTTCGAACTGAAGCTTTCTTT.

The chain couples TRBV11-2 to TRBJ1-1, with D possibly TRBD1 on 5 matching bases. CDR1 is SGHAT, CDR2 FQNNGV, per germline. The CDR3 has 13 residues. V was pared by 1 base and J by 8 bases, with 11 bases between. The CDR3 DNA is TGTGCCAGCAGCTTAGGGCCTGGGGCCGAAGCTTTCTTT. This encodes CASSLGPGAEAFF. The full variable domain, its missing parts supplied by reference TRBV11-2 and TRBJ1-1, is EAGVAQSPRYKIIEKRQSVAFWCNPISGHATLYWYQQILGQGPKLLIQFQNNGVVDDSQLPKDRFSAERLKGVDSTLKIQPAKLEDSAVYLCASSLGPGAEAFFGQGTRLTVV.

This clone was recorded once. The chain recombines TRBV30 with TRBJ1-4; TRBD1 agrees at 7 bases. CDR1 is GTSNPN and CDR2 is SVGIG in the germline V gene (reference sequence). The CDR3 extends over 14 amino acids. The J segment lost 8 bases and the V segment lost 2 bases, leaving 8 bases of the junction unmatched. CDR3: CAWSTGDGEEKLFF. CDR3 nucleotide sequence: TGTGCCTGGAGTACAGGGGATGGAGAGGAAAAACTGTTTTTT.

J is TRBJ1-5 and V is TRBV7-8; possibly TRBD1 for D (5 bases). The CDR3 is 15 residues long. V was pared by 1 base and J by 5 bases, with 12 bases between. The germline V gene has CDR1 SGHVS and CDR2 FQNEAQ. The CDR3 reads CASSLDGGRDQPQHF. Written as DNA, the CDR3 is TGTGCCAGCAGCTTAGATGGGGGGAGGGATCAGCCCCAGCATTTT.

CDR3 in amino acids: CASSHNRQVYTEAFF. The CDR3 bases are TGTGCCAGCAGCCACAACCGACAGGTCTACACTGAAGCTTTCTTT. The V and J genes are TRBV6-6 and TRBJ1-1; D possibly corresponds to TRBD1 (6 bases). The CDR3 extends over 15 amino acids. Germline values: CDR1 MNHNY, CDR2 SVGAGI (reference sequence). With 6 bases removed from V and 3 bases from J, the gap between germline ends came to 17 bases.

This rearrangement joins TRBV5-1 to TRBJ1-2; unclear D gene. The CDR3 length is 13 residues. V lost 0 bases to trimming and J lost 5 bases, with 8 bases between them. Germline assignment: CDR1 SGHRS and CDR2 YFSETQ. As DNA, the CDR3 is TGCGCCAGCAGCTTGGATTCTTTTTATGGCTACACCTTC. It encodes CASSLDSFYGYTF. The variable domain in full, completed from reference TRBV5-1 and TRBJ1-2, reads KAGVTQTPRYLIKTRGQQVTLSCSPISGHRSVSWYQQTPGQGLQFLFEYFSETQRNKGNFPGRFSGRQFSNSRSEMNVSTLELGDSALYLCASSLDSFYGYTFGSGTRLTVV.

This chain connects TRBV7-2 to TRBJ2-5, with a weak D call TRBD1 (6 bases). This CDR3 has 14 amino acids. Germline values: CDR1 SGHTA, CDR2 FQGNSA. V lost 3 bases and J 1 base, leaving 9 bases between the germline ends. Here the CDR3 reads CASSFQGLQETQYF. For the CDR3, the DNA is TGTGCCAGCAGCTTTCAGGGGCTCCAAGAGACCCAGTACTTC.

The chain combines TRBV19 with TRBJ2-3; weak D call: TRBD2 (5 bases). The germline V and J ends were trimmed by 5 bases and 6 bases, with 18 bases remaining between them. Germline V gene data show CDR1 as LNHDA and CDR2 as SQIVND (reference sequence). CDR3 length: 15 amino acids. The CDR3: CASSAGPGLGDTQYF. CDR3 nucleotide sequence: TGTGCCAGTAGTGCCGGACCGGGGTTGGGTGATACGCAGTATTTT.